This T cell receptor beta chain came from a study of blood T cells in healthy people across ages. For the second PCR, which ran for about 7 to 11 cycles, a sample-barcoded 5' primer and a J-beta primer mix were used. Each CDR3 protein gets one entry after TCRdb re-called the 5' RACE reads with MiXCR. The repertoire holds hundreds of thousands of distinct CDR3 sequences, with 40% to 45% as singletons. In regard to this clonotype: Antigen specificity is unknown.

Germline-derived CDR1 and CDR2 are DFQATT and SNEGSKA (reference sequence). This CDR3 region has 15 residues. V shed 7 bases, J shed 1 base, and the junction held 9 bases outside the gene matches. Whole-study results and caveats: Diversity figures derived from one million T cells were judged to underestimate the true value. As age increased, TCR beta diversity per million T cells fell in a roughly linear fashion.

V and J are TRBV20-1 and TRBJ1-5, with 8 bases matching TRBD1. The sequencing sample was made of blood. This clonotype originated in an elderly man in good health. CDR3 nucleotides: TGCAGTGTTAAACAGGGGGGGGTGAGCAATCAGCCCCAGCATTTT. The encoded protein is CSVKQGGVSNQPQHF.